The source of this T cell receptor beta chain is a study of blood T cell repertoires in COVID-19. Looking at the study overall: Collection of acute and convalescent COVID-19 samples took place in the United States, Italy and Spain.

In the original processing: Researchers report that nucleated cell counts were estimated from reference gene primer amplification. Sequencing used immunoSEQ multiplex PCR; TCRdb keeps in-frame clones, though not all of them. Clone size and V and J calls were adopted from that table, with D and trimming inferred from the DNA. Among fewer than 90,000 clones, over 60% were seen once, and the ten largest hold around 50%. The ends were cut back, 6 bases at V and 3 bases at J, with 15 bases in the middle. The CDR3 length is 15 residues. Germline V gives CDR1 LNHDA, CDR2 SQIVND (reference sequence). This clonotype was obtained from a human donor in a cohort sampled during active COVID-19. This rearrangement joins TRBV19 to TRBJ1-5, with TRBD1 as a possible D gene (5 bases). The sample was peripheral blood. CDR3: CASRTGGTHNQPQHF. The CDR3 DNA sequence: TGTGCCAGTAGGACGGGGGGAACCCACAATCAGCCCCAGCATTTT.